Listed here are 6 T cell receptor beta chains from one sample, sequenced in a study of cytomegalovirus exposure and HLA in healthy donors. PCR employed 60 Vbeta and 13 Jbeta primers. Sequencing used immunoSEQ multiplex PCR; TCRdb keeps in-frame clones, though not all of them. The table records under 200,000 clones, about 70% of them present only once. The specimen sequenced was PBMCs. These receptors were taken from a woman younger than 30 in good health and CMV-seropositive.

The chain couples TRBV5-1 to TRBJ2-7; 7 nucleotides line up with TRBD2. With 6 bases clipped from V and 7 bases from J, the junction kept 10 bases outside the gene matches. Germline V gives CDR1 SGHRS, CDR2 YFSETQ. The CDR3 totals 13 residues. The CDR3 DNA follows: TGCGCCAGCATGATGGGGGGGTCGGAGGAGCAGTACTTC. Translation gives CASMMGGSEEQYF.

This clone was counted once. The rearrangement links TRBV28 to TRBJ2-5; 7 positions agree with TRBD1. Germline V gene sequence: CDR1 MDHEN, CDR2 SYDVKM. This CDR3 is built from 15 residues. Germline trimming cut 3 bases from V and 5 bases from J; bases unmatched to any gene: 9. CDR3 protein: CASSFLRGGWETQYF. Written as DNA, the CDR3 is TGTGCCAGCAGTTTCTTGAGAGGGGGCTGGGAGACCCAGTACTTC.

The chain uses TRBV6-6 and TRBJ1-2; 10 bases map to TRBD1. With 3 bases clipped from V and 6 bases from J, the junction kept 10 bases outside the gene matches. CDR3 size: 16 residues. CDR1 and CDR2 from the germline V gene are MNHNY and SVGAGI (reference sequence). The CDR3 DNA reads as TGTGCCAGCAGTTATAATAAGGGACAGGGGATTAATGGCTACACCTTC. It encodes CASSYNKGQGINGYTF.

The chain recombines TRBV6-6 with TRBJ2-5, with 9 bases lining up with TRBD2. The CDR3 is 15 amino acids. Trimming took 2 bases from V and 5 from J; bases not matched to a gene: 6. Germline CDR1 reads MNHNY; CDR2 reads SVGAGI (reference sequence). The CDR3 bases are TGTGCCAGCAGTTACGGGTCGGGACTAGCTGAGACCCAGTACTTC. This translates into CASSYGSGLAETQYF.

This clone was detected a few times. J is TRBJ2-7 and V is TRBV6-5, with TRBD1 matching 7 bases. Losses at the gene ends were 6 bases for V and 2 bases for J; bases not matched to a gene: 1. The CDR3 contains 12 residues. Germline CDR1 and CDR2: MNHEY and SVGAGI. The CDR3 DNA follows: TGTGCCAGCAGAGGACAGGCCTACGAGCAGTACTTC. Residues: CASRGQAYEQYF.

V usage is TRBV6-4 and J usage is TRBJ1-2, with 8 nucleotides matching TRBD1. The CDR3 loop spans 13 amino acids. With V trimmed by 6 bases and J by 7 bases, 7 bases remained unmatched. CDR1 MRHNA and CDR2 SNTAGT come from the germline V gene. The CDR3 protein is CASRMGTGTGYTF. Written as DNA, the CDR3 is TGTGCCAGCAGAATGGGGACAGGAACTGGCTACACCTTC.